A selection of T cell receptor beta chains follows, all from one sample in a study of cytomegalovirus exposure and HLA in healthy donors. Here immunoSEQ multiplex PCR was the method, and the copy in TCRdb shows in-frame clones only, minus some. Of about 120,000 clones listed, approximately 80% are singletons. The material sequenced was PBMCs. The receptors come from a middle-aged man in good health and CMV-seropositive. The CDR3 runs from the conserved cysteine through the conserved F or W. D genes are given only for firm matches. The size of a clone is reported for some rows only, either as once, few or many, or as a class for expanded clones.

size: -; V: TRBV4-3; D: TRBD1; J: TRBJ2-5; DNA: TGCGCCAGCAGCCAAGGGACAGGGAGTCTGGAGACCCAGTACTTC; CDR3: CASSQGTGSLETQYF
size: medium-sized; V: TRBV7-6; D: -; J: TRBJ2-7; DNA: TGTGCCAGCAGCTTTGGGGGGACGAACGAGCAGTACTTC; CDR3: CASSFGGTNEQYF
size: -; V: TRBV18; D: TRBD1; J: TRBJ2-7; DNA: TGTGCCAGCTCATCATACACCGGGACAGAATCCTACGAGCAGTACTTC; CDR3: CASSSYTGTESYEQYF
size: -; V: TRBV9; D: -; J: TRBJ2-7; DNA: TGTGCCAGCAGCGGTGCCGGGTGGGAGCAGTACTTC; CDR3: CASSGAGWEQYF
size: -; V: TRBV18; D: -; J: TRBJ1-2; DNA: TGTGCCAGCTCACCACAGTCAGGGGCTAACTATGGCTACACCTTC; CDR3: CASSPQSGANYGYTF
size: -; V: TRBV7-9; D: TRBD1; J: TRBJ1-3; DNA: TGTGCCAGCAGCTTATGGACAGGGGGCATAAGCGGAAACACCATATATTTT; CDR3: CASSLWTGGISGNTIYF
size: few; V: TRBV27; D: TRBD2; J: TRBJ2-1; DNA: TGTGCCAGCAGCTCAATAGGGGGACTAGCGGGGTATGAGCAGTTCTTC; CDR3: CASSSIGGLAGYEQFF
size: -; V: TRBV5-5; D: TRBD1; J: TRBJ2-7; DNA: TGTGCCAGCAGCTTGGAGGGGGACAGGGCCTCCTACGAGCAGTACTTC; CDR3: CASSLEGDRASYEQYF
size: once; V: TRBV10-3; D: -; J: TRBJ1-3; DNA: TGTGCCATCAGTGAAGGAGCCTTCACCGGAAACACCATATATTTT; CDR3: CAISEGAFTGNTIYF
size: -; V: TRBV16; D: -; J: TRBJ1-3; DNA: TGTGCCAGCAGCCAAAGCCCGCCGGACACCATATATTTT; CDR3: CASSQSPPDTIYF
size: -; V: TRBV19; D: -; J: TRBJ2-1; DNA: TGTGCCAGTAGTATAGGTAGGACCAGGGTATACAATGAGCAGTTCTTC; CDR3: CASSIGRTRVYNEQFF
size: -; V: TRBV19; D: -; J: TRBJ1-5; DNA: TGTGCCAGTAGTATAGGGGGGGGGTGGGCAGGGAAGAACAGGGTTCAGCCCCAGCATTTT; CDR3: CASSIGGGWAGKNRVQPQHF
size: -; V: TRBV28; D: TRBD1; J: TRBJ2-7; DNA: TGTGCCAGCAGTTATTGGGGCACCGGGACAGGGGGCCCTTACTCCTACGAGCAGTACTTC; CDR3: CASSYWGTGTGGPYSYEQYF
size: -; V: TRBV7-3; D: -; J: TRBJ2-2; DNA: TGTGCCAGCAGCCCCTATGCCGGGGAGCTGTTTTTT; CDR3: CASSPYAGELFF
size: -; V: TRBV5-1; D: -; J: TRBJ2-3; DNA: TGCGCCAGCAGCTTGGGACACCAAGGCTTAGATACGCAGTATTTT; CDR3: CASSLGHQGLDTQYF
size: -; V: TRBV7-3; D: -; J: TRBJ1-1; DNA: TGTGCCAGCAGCTTAAACAGGTTGGCGAACACTGAAGCTTTCTTT; CDR3: CASSLNRLANTEAFF